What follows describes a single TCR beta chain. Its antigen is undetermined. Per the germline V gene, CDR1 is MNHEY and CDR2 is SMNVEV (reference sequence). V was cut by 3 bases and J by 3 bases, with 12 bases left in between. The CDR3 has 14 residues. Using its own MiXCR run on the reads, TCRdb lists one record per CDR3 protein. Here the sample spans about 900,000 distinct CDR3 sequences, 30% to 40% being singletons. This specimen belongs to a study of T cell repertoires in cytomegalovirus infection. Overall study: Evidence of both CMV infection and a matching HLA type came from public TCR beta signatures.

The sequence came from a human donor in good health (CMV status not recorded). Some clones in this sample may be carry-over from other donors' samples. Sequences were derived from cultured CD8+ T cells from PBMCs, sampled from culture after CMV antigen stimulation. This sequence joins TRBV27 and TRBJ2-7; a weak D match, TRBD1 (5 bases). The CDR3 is CASSFLQGDYEQYF. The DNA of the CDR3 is TGTGCCAGCAGTTTTCTTCAGGGTGACTACGAGCAGTACTTC.